This T cell receptor beta chain was recorded in a study of blood T cell repertoires in COVID-19. Study-wide context: Specimens from acute and convalescent COVID-19 originated in the United States, Italy and Spain. T cells, B-cell-depleted T cells, or PBMCs supplied cDNA or gDNA.

The germline V gene encodes CDR1 MNHEY and CDR2 SVGAGI. The V end was cut by 6 bases, the J end by 7 bases, with 15 bases between. The CDR3 loop spans 13 amino acids. The authors' processing: Nucleated cell number was recorded as an estimate derived from reference gene primer amplification. Profiling relied on immunoSEQ multiplex PCR, and the TCRdb table lists in-frame clones only, not all of them. The D gene and trimming were derived from the DNA, and the V and J assignments and clone size from that table. This table holds some 150,000 clones, 60% to 85% found once. What was sequenced was peripheral blood. The sequence derives from a man older than 75 with acute or convalescent COVID-19. The chain joins TRBV6-5 to TRBJ1-2, with D possibly matching TRBD1 (6 bases). The CDR3 DNA follows: TGTGCCAGCAGCCAACAGGGTCCCGCTGGCTACACCTTC. Protein product: CASSQQGPAGYTF.